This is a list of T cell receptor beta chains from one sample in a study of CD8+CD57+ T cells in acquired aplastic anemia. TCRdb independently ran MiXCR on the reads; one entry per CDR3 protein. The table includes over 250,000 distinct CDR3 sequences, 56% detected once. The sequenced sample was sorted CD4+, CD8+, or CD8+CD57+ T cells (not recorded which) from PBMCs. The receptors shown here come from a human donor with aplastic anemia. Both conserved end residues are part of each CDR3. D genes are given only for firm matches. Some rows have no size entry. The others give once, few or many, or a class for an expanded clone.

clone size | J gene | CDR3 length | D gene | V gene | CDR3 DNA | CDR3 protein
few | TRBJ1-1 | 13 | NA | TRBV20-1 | TGCAGTGCAGCCACAGGTGTCGAGATCGAAGCTTTCTTT | CSAATGVEIEAFF
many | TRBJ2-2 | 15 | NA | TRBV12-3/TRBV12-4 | TGTGCCAGCAGTTTAGAATTTGGGACGGTCGGGGAGCTGTTTTTT | CASSLEFGTVGELFF
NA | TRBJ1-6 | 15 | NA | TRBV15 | TGTGCCACCAGCAGAGGGCCCTCACGGAATTCACCCCTCCACTTT | CATSRGPSRNSPLHF
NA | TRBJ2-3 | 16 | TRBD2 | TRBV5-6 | TGTGCCAGCAGCAGTCACGGGGGGTGGAACACAGATACGCAGTATTTT | CASSSHGGWNTDTQYF
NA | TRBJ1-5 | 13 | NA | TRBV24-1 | TGTGCCACTCAGGCCTCGTGGAATCAGCCCCAGCATTTT | CATQASWNQPQHF
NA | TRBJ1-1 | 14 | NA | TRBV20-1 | TGCAGTGCTAGAGAGTCACAGGCAAGCACTGAAGCTTTCTTT | CSARESQASTEAFF
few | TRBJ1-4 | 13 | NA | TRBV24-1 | TGTGCCACCTCGGGGAAGGGAAATGAAAAACTGTTTTTT | CATSGKGNEKLFF
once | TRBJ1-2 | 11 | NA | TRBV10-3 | TGTGCCATCAATAGGGAAGATGGCTACACCTTC | CAINREDGYTF
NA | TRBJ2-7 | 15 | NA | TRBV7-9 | TGTGCCAGCAGCCAAGAGCCGGGGGCTACCTACGAGCAGTACTTC | CASSQEPGATYEQYF
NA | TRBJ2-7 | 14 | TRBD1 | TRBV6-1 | TGTGCCAGCAGCACCGGGACAGAACCCTACGAGCAGTACTTC | CASSTGTEPYEQYF
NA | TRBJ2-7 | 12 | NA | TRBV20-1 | TGCAGTGCTAGCGGGGGTTCCTACGAGCAGTACTTC | CSASGGSYEQYF
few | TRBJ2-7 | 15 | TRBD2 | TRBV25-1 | TGTGCCAGCAGTGACCCACCTAGCGGGAGCTACGAGCAGTACTTC | CASSDPPSGSYEQYF
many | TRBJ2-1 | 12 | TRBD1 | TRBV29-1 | TGCAGCGTCAAGGCAGGGGGAGATGAGCAGTTCTTC | CSVKAGGDEQFF
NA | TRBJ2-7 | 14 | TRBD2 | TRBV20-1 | TGCAGTGCAAAAGCCCCTAGCGGGAGGTACGAGCAGTACTTC | CSAKAPSGRYEQYF
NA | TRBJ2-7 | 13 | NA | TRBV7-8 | TGTGCCAGCAGCCCAGACCCCGCATTTGAGCAGTACTTC | CASSPDPAFEQYF
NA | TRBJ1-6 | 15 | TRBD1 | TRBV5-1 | TGCGCCAGCAGCACAACGGACAGGGGGACTTCACCCCTCCACTTT | CASSTTDRGTSPLHF
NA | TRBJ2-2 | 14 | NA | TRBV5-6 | TGTGCCAGCGGGTCTCGGGGGTTCGCCGGGGAGCTGTTTTTT | CASGSRGFAGELFF
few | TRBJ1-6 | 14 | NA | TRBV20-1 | TGCAGTGCTAGAGTAAAAGGACCGAATTCACCCCTCCACTTT | CSARVKGPNSPLHF
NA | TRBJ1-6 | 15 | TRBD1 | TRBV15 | TGTGCCACCAGCACCCGGACAGGCGCCAATTCACCCCTCCACTTT | CATSTRTGANSPLHF
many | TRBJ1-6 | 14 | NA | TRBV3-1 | TGTGCCAGCAGCCCCGGGGGTTTTAATTCACCCCTCCACTTT | CASSPGGFNSPLHF
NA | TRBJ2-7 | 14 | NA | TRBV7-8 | TGTGCCAGCAGCTCCGGGGGGCACTCCTACGAGCAGTACTTC | CASSSGGHSYEQYF
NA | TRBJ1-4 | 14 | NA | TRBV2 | TGTGCCAGCAGCCACAGGGAGTCTAATGAAAAACTGTTTTTT | CASSHRESNEKLFF
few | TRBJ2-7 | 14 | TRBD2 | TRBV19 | TGTGCCAGTAGTTTGGGTGCGGGAGTAAACGAGCAGTACTTC | CASSLGAGVNEQYF
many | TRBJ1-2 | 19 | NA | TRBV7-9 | TGTGCCAGCAGCTTAGCCCTGCGTGGGTACGCAGACGTGGACTATGGCTACACCTTC | CASSLALRGYADVDYGYTF
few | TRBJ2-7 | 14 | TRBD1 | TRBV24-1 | TGTGCCACCAGTGATCCTGGACAGGGCTACGAGCAGTACTTC | CATSDPGQGYEQYF
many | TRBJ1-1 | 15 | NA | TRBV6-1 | TGTGCCAGCAGTGAAGCGCCCCAGGGGAACACTGAAGCTTTCTTT | CASSEAPQGNTEAFF
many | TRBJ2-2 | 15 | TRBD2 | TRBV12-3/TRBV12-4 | TGTGCCAGCAGTTCGACTAGCGGGAGAGTCGGGGAGCTGTTTTTT | CASSSTSGRVGELFF
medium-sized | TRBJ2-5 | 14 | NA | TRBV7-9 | TGTGCCAGCAGCAGCGGAGGAAGTTGGGAGACCCAGTACTTC | CASSSGGSWETQYF
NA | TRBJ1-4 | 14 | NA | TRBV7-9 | TGTGCCAGCAGCCCCGGGTTCGAGGGTGAAAAACTGTTTTTT | CASSPGFEGEKLFF
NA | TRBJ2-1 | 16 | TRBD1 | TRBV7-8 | TGTGCCAGCAGCTTATGGGACAGGGTTTCCTACAATGAGCAGTTCTTC | CASSLWDRVSYNEQFF
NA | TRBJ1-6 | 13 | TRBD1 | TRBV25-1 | TGTGCCAGCGGGGGGACAGGGGTTTCACCCCTCCACTTT | CASGGTGVSPLHF
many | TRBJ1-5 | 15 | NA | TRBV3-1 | TGTGCCAGCAGCCAAGTGTCGGGGAGCAATCAGCCCCAGCATTTT | CASSQVSGSNQPQHF